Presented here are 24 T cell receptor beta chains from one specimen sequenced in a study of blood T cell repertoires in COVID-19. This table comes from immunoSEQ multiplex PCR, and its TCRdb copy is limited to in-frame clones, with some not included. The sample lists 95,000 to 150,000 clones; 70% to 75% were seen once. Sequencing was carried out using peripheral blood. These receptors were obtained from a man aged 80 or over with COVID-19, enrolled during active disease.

In DNA, the CDR3 is TGTGCCAGCAGTCAGGGGACGGGAACTAACTATGGCTACACCTTC. Protein product: CASSQGTGTNYGYTF. This chain links TRBV28 with TRBJ1-2, with a weak D call TRBD1 (6 bases). The CDR3 is made up of 15 amino acids. Per the germline V gene, CDR1 is MDHEN and CDR2 is SYDVKM. V was shortened by 5 bases and J by 0 bases, with 13 bases between the two germline ends.

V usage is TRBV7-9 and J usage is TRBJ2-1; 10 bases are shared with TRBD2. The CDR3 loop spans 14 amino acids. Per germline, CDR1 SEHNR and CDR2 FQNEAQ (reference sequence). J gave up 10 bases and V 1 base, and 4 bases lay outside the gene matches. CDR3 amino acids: CASSLGLAGEEQFF. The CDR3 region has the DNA TGTGCCAGCAGCTTAGGCCTAGCGGGAGAAGAGCAGTTCTTC.

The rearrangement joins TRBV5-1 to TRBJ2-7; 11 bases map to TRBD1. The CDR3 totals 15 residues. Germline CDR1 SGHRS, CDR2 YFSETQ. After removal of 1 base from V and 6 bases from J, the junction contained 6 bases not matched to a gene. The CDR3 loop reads CASSLTGTGGIEQYF. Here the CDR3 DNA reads TGCGCCAGCAGCTTGACGGGGACAGGGGGAATCGAGCAGTACTTC.

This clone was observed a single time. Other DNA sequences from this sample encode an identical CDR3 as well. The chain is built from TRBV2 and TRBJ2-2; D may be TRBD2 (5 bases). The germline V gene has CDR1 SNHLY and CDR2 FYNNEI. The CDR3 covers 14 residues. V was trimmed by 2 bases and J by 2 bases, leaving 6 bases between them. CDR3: CASSETRNTGELFF. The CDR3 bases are TGTGCCAGCAGTGAAACTAGAAACACCGGGGAGCTGTTTTTT.

CDR3 amino acids: CSVEDGSATNEKLFF. The DNA for the CDR3 is TGCAGCGTTGAAGATGGGAGTGCAACTAATGAAAAACTGTTTTTT. The chain joins TRBV29-1 to TRBJ1-4, with D unclear. V lost 0 bases, J lost 0 bases, and 8 bases lay in between. Per the germline V gene, CDR1 is SQVTM and CDR2 is ANQGSEA. CDR3 size: 15 residues. Complete variable domain (other parts from reference TRBV29-1 and TRBJ1-4): SAVISQKPSRDICQRGTSLTIQCQVDSQVTMMFWYRQQPGQSLTLIATANQGSEATYESGFVIDKFPISRPNLTFSTLTVSNMSPEDSSIYLCSVEDGSATNEKLFFGSGTQLSVL.

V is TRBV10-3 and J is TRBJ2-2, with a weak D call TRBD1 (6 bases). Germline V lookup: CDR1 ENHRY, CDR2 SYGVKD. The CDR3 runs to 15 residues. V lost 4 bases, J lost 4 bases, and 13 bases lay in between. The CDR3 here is CAISAGGRITGELFF. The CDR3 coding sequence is TGTGCCATCAGTGCTGGGGGCCGGATCACCGGGGAGCTGTTTTTT.

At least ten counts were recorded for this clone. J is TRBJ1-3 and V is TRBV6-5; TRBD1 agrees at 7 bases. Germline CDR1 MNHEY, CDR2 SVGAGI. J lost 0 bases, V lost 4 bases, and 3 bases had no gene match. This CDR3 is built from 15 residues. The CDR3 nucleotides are TGTGCCAGCAGTTCGGGACAGTTCTCTGGAAACACCATATATTTT. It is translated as CASSSGQFSGNTIYF.

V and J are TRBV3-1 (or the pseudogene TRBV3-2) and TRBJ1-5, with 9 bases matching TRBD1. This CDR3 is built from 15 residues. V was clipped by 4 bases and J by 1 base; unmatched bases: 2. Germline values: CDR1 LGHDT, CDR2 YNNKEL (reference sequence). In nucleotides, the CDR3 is TGTGCCAGCAGCCGGACAGGGGCCAGCAATCAGCCCCAGCATTTT. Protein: CASSRTGASNQPQHF.

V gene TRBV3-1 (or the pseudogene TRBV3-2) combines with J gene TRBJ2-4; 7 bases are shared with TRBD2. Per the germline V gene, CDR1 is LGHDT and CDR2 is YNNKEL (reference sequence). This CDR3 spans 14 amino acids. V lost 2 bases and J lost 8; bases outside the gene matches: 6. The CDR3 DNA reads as TGTGCCAGCAGCCAACAGGGAGGGGTGGACATTCAGTACTTC. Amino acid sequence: CASSQQGGVDIQYF.

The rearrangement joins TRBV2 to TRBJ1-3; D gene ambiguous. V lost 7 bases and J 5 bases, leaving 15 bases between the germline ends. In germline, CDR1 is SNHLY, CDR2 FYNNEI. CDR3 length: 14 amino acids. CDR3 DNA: TGTGCCAGCACTCTTTTGGACGGGAGAAACACCATATATTTT. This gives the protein CASTLLDGRNTIYF.

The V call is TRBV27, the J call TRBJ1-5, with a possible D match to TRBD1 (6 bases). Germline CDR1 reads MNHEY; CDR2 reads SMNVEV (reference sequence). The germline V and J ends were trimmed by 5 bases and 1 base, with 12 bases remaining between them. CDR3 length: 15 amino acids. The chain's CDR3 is CASSPWGGSNQPQHF. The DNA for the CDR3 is TGTGCCAGCAGTCCTTGGGGGGGCAGCAATCAGCCCCAGCATTTT.

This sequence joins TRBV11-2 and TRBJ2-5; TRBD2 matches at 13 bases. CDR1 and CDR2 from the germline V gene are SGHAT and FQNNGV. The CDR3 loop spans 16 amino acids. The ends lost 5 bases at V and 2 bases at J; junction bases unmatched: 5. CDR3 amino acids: CASSPRLAGGQETQYF. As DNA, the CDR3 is TGTGCCAGCAGCCCAAGACTAGCGGGAGGACAAGAGACCCAGTACTTC.

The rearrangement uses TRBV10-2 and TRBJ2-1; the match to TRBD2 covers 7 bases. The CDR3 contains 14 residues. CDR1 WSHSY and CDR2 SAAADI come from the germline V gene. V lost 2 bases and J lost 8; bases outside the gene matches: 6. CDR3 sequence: CASSEPWGGHEQFF. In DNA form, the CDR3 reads TGCGCCAGCAGTGAGCCCTGGGGGGGTCATGAGCAGTTCTTC.

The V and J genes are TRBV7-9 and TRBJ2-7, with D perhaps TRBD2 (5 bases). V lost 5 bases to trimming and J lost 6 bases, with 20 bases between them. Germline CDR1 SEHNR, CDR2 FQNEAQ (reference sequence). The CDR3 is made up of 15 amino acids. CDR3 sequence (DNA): TGTGCCAGCAGCCCGGGCGGGCGCGGGTTGAGCGAGCAGTACTTC. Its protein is CASSPGGRGLSEQYF.

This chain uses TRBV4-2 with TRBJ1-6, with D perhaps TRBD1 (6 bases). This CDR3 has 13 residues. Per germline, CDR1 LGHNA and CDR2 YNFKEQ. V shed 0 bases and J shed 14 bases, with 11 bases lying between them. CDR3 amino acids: CASSQEDRAALHF. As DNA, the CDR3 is TGTGCCAGCAGCCAAGAGGACAGAGCCGCCCTCCACTTT.

CDR3 DNA: TGTGCCAGCAGCGTAACAGGGGGAAACAATGAGCAGTTCTTC. This sequence encodes CASSVTGGNNEQFF. The genes are TRBV9 and TRBJ2-1; 8 bases are a match to TRBD1. The CDR3 covers 14 residues. CDR1 SGDLS and CDR2 YYNGEE come from the germline V gene. Trimming at V came to 1 base and at J to 5 bases, leaving 2 bases not matched to a gene.

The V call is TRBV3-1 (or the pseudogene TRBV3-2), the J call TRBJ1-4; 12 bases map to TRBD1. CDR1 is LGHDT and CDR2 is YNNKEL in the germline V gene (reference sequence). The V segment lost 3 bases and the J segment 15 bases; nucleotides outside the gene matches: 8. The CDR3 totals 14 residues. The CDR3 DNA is TGTGCCAGCAGCCATCCGGGACAGGGGGCGGTTTTGTTTTTT. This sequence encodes CASSHPGQGAVLFF.

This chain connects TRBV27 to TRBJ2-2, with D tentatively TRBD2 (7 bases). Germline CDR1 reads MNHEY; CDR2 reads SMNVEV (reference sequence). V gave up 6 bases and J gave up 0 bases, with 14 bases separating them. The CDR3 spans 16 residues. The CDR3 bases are TGTGCCAGCAGGGGGGCTAGCGGCGCGAACACCGGGGAGCTGTTTTTT. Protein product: CASRGASGANTGELFF.

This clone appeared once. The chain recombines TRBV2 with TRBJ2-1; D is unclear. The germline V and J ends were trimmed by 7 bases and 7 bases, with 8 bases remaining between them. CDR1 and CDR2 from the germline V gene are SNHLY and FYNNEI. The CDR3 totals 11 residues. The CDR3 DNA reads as TGTGCCAGCACTAGAGAGAATGAGCAGTTCTTC. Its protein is CASTRENEQFF.

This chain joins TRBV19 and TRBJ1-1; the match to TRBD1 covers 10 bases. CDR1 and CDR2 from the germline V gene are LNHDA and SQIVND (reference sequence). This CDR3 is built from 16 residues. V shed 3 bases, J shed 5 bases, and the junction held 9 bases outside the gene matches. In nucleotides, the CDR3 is TGTGCCAGTAGTATCTCCGGACAGGGGGAGGGAACTGAAGCTTTCTTT. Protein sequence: CASSISGQGEGTEAFF.

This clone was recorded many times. The chain's CDR3 is CASSAGAFNEKLFF. The CDR3 DNA is TGTGCCAGCAGCGCGGGAGCCTTTAATGAAAAACTGTTTTTT. The chain carries TRBV5-6 and TRBJ1-4, with no clear D. Trimming shortened V by 4 bases and J by 4 bases, and 11 bases separated the two germline ends. The CDR3 loop spans 14 amino acids. Germline assignment: CDR1 SGHDT and CDR2 YYEEEE.

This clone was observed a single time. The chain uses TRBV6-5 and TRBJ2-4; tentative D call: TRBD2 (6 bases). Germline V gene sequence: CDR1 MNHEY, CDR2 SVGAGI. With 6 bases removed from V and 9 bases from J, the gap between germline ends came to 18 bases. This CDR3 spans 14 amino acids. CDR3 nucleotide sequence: TGTGCCAGCAGCCCGAGACTAGACTCGACCATTCAGTACTTC. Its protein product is CASSPRLDSTIQYF.

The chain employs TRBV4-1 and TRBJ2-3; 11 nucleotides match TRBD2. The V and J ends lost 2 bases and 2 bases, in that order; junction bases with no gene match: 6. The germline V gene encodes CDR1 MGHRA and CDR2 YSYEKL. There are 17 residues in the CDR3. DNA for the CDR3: TGCGCCAGCAGCCAAACTAGCGGGAGCATCGTCACAGATACGCAGTATTTT. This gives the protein CASSQTSGSIVTDTQYF.

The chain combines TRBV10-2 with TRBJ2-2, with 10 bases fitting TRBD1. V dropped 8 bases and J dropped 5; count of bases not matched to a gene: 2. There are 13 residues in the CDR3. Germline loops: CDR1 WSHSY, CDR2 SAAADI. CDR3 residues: CASSGQGTGELFF. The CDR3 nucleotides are TGCGCCAGCTCGGGACAGGGGACCGGGGAGCTGTTTTTT.